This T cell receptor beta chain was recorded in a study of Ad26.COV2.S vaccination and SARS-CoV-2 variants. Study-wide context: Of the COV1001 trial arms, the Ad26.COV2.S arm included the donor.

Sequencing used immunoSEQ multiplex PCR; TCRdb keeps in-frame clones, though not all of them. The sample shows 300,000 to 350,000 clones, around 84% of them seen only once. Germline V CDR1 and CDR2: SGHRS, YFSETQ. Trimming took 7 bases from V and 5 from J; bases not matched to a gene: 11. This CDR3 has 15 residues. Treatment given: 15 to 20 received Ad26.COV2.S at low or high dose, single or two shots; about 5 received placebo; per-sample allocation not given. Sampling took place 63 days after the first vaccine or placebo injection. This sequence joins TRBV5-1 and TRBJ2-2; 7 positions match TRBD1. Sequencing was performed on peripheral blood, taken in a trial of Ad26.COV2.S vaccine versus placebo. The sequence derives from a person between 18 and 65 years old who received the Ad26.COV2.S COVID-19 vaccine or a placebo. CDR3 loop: CASRETGLRTGELFF. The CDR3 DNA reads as TGCGCCAGCCGAGAGACAGGGTTGAGGACCGGGGAGCTGTTTTTT.